The subject of this entry is one T cell receptor (beta chain). This clonotype appeared a few times. The target of this receptor is not known. The input lacks base qualities; no much larger clone sits a single base away. The source of the sample is a study of T-cell reconstitution after alpha-beta-depleted transplantation in children (TCRdb year 2016). With regard to the full study: Using TCR repertoire profiling, the study followed T-cell immune reconstitution in a quantitative way in children after TCRalphabeta/CD19-depleted allogeneic hematopoietic cell transplantation. The full study reports these points: In some patients, the high TCRbeta diversity seen at day 60 was put down to recipient T cells and intrathymic progenitors that had survived conditioning. The apparently early alphabetaT-cell count recovery about two months after transplant was reportedly dependent on only several hundred rapidly expanded clones derived from non-depleted graft cells. Over subsequent months, a decline in hyperexpanded clone frequencies was noted, and after one year, T-cell counts and TCRbeta diversity were mostly ascribed to newly produced T cells.

Sample treatment or condition, as interpreted from the label and publication: allogeneic hematopoietic cell transplantation with graft depleted of TCRalphabeta T cells and CD19 B cells. TCRalphabeta/CD19-depleted allogeneic hematopoietic cell grafts were given to the transplant recipients, all of whom were children. CDR1 and CDR2 are read off the germline V gene as LGHNA and YNFKEQ. The CDR3 sequence holds 16 residues, the cysteine and phenylalanine included. Left in the record is the CDR3 DNA by itself, 48 bases read in frame from the first base. Trimming leaves V shorter by 0 bases and J shorter by 4 bases, with the junction holding 3 bases beyond the gene matches. Receptor libraries were prepared by PCR. The listed sequencing device is Illumina HiSeq 2500. TCR library preparation used molecular barcoding, with unique molecular identifiers applied to normalize quantification of the TCRbeta repertoire. TCRdb handled the public reads itself, with Q25 trimming in fastp and clone calling in MiXCR, and kept productive beta chains. One record per CDR3 amino acid sequence lists the most common genes and DNA. This sample comprises 800,000 to 1,000,000 distinct CDR3 sequences, around 30% of them detected only once. Roughly 27% of the sample is in the top ten clones.

The receptor's source is a boy younger than two who had a stem cell transplant for SCID, so the T cells may come from the graft donor. The rearrangement joined TRBV4-2 to TRBJ2-1; TRBD1 matches 10 bases in the middle. The source material was PBMCs, mostly from graft donor cells, sampled 360 days after TCRalphabeta/CD19-depleted stem cell transplant. The base sequence is TGTGCCAGCAGCCAAGATTGGGGACAGGGGTACAATGAGCAGTTCTTC. It encodes CASSQDWGQGYNEQFF.